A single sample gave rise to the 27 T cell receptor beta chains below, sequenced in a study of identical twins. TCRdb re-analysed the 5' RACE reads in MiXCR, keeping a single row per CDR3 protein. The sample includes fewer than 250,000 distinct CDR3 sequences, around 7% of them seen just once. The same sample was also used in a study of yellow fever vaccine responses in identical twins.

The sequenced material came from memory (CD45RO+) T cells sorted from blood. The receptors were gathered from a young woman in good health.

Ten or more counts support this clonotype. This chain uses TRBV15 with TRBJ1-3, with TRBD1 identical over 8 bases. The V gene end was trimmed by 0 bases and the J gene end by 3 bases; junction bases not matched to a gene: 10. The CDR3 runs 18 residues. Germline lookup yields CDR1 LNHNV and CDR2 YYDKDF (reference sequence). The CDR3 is CATSRDRAGGVGGNTIYF. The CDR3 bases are TGTGCCACCAGCAGAGATCGTGCAGGGGGCGTCGGTGGAAACACCATATATTTT.

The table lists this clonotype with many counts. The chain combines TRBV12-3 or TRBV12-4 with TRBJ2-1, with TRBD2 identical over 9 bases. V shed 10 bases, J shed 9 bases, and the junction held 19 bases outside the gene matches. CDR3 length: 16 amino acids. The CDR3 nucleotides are TGTGCCATCCCCAACGGGGCGGGAGGGCCGTTTAGTGAGCAGTTCTTC. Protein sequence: CAIPNGAGGPFSEQFF.

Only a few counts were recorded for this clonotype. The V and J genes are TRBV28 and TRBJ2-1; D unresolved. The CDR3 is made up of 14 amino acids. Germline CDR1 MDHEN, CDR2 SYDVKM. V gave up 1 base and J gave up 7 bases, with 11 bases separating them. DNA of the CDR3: TGTGCCAGCAGTTTATCTTTAAATCGGAATGAGCAGTTCTTC. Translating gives CASSLSLNRNEQFF. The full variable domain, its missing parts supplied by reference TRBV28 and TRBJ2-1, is DVKVTQSSRYLVKRTGEKVFLECVQDMDHENMFWYRQDPGLGLRLIYFSYDVKMKEKGDIPEGYSVSREKKERFSLILESASTNQTSMYLCASSLSLNRNEQFFGPGTRLTVL.

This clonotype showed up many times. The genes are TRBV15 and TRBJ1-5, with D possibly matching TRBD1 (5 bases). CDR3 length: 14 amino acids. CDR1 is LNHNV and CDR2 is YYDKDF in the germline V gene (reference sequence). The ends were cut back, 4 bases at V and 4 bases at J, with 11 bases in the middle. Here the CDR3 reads CATSIGTENQPQHF. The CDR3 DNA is TGTGCCACCAGCATCGGGACCGAAAATCAGCCCCAGCATTTT.

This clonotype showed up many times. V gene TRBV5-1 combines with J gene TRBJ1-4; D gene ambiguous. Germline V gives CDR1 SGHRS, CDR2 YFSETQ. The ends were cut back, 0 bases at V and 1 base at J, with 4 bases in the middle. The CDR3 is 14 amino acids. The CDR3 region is CASSLGETNEKLFF. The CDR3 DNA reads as TGCGCCAGCAGCTTGGGGGAAACTAATGAAAAACTGTTTTTT. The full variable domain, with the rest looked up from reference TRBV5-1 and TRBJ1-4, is KAGVTQTPRYLIKTRGQQVTLSCSPISGHRSVSWYQQTPGQGLQFLFEYFSETQRNKGNFPGRFSGRQFSNSRSEMNVSTLELGDSALYLCASSLGETNEKLFFGSGTQLSVL.

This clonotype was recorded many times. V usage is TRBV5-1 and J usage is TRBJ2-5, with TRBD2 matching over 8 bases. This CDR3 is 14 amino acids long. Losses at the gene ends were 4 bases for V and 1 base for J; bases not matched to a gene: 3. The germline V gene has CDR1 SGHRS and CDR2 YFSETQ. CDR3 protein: CASSVSGTQETQYF. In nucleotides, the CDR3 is TGCGCCAGCAGCGTTAGCGGGACCCAAGAGACCCAGTACTTC. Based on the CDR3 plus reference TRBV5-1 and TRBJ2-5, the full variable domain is KAGVTQTPRYLIKTRGQQVTLSCSPISGHRSVSWYQQTPGQGLQFLFEYFSETQRNKGNFPGRFSGRQFSNSRSEMNVSTLELGDSALYLCASSVSGTQETQYFGPGTRLLVL.

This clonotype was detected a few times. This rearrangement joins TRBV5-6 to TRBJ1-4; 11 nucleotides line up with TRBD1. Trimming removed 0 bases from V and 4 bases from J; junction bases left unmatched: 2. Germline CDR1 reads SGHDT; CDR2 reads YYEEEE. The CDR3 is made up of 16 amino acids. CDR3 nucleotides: TGTGCCAGCAGCTTGGCCGGGACAGGGGGTAATGAAAAACTGTTTTTT. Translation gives CASSLAGTGGNEKLFF.

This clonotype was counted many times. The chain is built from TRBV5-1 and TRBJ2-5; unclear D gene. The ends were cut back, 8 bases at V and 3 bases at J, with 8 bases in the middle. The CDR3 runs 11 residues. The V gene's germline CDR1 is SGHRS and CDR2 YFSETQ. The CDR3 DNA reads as TGCGCCAGTCGACAAGAAGAGACCCAGTACTTC. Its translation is CASRQEETQYF.

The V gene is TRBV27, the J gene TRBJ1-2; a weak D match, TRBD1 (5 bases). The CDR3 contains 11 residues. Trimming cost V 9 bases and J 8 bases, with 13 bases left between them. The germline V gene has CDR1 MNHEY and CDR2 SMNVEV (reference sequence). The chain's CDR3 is CASGSEGGYTF. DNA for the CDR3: TGTGCCAGTGGGTCGGAGGGGGGCTACACCTTC.

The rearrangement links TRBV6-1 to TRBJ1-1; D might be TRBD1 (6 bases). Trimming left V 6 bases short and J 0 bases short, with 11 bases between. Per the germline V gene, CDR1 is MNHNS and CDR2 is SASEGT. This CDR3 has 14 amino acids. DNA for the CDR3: TGTGCCAGCAGCCTAGACAGGATGAACACTGAAGCTTTCTTT. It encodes CASSLDRMNTEAFF.

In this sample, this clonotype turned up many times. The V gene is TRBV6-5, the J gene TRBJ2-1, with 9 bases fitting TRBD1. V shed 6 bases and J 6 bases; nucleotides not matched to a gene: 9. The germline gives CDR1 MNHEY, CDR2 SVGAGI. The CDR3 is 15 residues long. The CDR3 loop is CASRYSGQGTNEQFF. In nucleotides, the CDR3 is TGTGCCAGCAGGTATTCGGGACAGGGTACCAATGAGCAGTTCTTC.

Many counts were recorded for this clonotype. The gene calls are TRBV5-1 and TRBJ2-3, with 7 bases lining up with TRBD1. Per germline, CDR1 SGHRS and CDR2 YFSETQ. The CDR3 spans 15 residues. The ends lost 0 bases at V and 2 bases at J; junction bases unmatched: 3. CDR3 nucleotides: TGCGCCAGCAGCTTGGGACAGGGTTACACAGATACGCAGTATTTT. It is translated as CASSLGQGYTDTQYF.

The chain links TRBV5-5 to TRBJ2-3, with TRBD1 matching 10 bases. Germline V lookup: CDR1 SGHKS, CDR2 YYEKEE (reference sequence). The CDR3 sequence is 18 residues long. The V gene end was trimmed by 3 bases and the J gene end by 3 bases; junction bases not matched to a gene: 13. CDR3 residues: CASSWISRTGGITDTQYF. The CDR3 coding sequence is TGTGCCAGCAGCTGGATCAGCCGGACAGGGGGGATTACAGATACGCAGTATTTT.

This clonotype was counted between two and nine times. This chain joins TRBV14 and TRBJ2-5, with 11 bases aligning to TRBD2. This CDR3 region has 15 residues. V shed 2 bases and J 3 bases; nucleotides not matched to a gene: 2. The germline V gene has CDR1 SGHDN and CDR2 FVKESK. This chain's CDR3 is CASSQLGLAEETQYF. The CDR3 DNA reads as TGTGCCAGCAGCCAATTGGGACTAGCGGAAGAGACCCAGTACTTC.

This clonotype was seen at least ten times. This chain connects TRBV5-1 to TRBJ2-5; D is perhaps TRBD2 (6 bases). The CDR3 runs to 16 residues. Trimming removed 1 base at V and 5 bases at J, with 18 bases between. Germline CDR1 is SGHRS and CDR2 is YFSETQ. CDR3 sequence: CASSLTFKEGLETQYF. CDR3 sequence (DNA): TGCGCCAGCAGCTTGACTTTCAAGGAGGGTCTTGAGACCCAGTACTTC.

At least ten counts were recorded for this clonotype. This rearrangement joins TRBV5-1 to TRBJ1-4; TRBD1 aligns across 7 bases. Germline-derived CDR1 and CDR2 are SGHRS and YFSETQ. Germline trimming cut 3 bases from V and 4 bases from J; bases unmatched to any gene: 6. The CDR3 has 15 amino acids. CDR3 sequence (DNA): TGCGCCAGCAGCTCCGCCGGGACAGTTAATGAAAAACTGTTTTTT. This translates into CASSSAGTVNEKLFF. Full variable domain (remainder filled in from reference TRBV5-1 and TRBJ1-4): KAGVTQTPRYLIKTRGQQVTLSCSPISGHRSVSWYQQTPGQGLQFLFEYFSETQRNKGNFPGRFSGRQFSNSRSEMNVSTLELGDSALYLCASSSAGTVNEKLFFGSGTQLSVL.

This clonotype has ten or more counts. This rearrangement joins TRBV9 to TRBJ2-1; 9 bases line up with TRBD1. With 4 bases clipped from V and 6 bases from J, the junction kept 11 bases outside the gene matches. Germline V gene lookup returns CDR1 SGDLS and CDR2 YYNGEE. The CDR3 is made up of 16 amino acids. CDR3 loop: CASSPRTGTGSNEQFF. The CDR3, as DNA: TGTGCCAGCAGCCCACGAACCGGGACAGGGTCCAATGAGCAGTTCTTC.

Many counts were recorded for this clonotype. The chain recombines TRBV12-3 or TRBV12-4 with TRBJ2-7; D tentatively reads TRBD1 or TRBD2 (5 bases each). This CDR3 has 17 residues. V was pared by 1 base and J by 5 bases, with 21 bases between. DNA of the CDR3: TGTGCCAGCAGTTTAGTGAGTGGAGGCAGACGAGGGGACGAGCAGTACTTC. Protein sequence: CASSLVSGGRRGDEQYF.

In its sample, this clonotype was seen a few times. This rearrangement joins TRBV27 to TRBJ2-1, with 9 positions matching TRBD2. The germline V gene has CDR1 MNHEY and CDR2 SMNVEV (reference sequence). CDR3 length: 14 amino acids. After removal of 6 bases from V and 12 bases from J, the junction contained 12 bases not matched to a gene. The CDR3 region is CASSLTSGGNLQFF. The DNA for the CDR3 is TGTGCCAGCAGCCTGACGAGCGGGGGGAACCTGCAGTTCTTC.

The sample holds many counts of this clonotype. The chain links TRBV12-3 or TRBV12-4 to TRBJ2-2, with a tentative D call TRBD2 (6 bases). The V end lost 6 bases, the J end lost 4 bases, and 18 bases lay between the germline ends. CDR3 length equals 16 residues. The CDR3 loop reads CASSPRGGASTGELFF. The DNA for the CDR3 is TGTGCCAGCAGCCCCCGCGGAGGGGCGTCCACCGGGGAGCTGTTTTTT.

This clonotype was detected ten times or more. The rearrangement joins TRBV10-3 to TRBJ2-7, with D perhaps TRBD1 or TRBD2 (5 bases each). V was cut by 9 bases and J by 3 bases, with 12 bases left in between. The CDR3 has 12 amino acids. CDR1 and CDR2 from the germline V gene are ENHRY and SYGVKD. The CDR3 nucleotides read TGTGCCATGGGGGACGGACGCTACGAGCAGTACGTC. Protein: CAMGDGRYEQYV.

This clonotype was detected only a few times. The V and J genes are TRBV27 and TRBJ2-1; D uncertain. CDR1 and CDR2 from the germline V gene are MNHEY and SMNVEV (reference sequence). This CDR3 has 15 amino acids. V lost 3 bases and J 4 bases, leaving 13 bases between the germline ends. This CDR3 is CASSFGLGRYNEQFF. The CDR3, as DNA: TGTGCCAGCAGTTTCGGATTAGGCAGATACAATGAGCAGTTCTTC.

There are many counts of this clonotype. The DNA of the CDR3 is TGTGCCAGCACCGGACAGGAAACGCAGTATTTT. Translating gives CASTGQETQYF. The V and J genes are TRBV7-9 and TRBJ2-3, with 7 nucleotides matching TRBD1. Germline V CDR1 and CDR2: SEHNR, FQNEAQ (reference sequence). The CDR3 has 11 residues. V trimming: 7 bases; J trimming: 9 bases; junction bases outside the gene matches: 4. The full variable domain, with the rest looked up from reference TRBV7-9 and TRBJ2-3, is DTGVSQNPRHKITKRGQNVTFRCDPISEHNRLYWYRQTLGQGPEFLTYFQNEAQLEKSRLLSDRFSAERPKGSFSTLEIQRTEQGDSAMYLCASTGQETQYFGPGTRLTVL.

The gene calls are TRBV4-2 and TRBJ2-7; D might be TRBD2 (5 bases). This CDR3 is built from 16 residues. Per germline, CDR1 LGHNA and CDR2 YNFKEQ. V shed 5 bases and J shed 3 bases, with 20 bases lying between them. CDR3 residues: CASSFESGRYNYEQYF. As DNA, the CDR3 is TGTGCCAGCAGCTTTGAAAGCGGCCGTTATAACTACGAGCAGTACTTC.

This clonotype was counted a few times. CDR3 sequence (DNA): TGTGCCAGCAGCTGGGGCCGACTAGCGGGGGGATCCTACAATGAGCAGTTCTTC. Translated: CASSWGRLAGGSYNEQFF. The chain links TRBV5-6 to TRBJ2-1; 13 bases fit TRBD2. This CDR3 contains 18 residues. Germline V lookup: CDR1 SGHDT, CDR2 YYEEEE. V lost 3 bases to trimming and J lost 1 base; unmatched junction nucleotides: 7.

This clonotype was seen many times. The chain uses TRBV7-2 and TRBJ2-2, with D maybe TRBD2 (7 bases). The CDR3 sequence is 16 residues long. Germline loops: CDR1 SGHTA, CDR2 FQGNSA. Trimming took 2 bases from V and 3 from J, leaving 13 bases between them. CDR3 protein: CASSLNPGGYTGELFF. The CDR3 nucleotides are TGTGCCAGCAGCTTAAATCCGGGGGGCTACACCGGGGAGCTGTTTTTT.

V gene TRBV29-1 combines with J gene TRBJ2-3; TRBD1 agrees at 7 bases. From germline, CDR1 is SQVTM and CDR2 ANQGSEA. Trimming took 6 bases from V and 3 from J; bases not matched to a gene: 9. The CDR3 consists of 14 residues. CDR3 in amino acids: CSVLTGMGTDTQYF. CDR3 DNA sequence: TGCAGCGTGCTGACAGGGATGGGAACAGATACGCAGTATTTT.